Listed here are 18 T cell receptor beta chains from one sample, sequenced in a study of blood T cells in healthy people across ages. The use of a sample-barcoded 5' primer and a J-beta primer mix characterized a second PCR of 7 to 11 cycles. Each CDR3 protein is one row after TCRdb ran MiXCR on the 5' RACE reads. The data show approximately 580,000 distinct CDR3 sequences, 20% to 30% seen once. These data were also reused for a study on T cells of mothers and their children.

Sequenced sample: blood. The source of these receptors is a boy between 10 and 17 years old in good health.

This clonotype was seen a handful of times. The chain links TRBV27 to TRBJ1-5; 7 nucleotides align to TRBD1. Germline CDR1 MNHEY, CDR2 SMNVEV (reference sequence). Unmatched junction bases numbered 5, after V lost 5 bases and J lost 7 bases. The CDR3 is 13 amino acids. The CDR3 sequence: CASSRQGGQPQHF. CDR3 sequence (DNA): TGTGCCAGCAGTCGACAGGGTGGCCAGCCCCAGCATTTT.

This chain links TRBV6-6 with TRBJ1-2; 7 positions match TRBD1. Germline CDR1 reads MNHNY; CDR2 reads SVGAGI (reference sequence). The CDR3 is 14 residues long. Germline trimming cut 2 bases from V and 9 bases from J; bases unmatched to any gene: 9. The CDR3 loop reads CASSYPGTDSRYTF. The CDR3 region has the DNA TGTGCCAGCAGTTACCCTGGGACAGATTCACGCTACACCTTC.

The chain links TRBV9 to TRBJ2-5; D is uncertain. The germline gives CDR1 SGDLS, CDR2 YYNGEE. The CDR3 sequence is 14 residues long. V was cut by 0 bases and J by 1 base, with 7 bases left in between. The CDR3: CASSVGTIQETQYF. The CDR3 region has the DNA TGTGCCAGCAGCGTAGGGACGATCCAAGAGACCCAGTACTTC.

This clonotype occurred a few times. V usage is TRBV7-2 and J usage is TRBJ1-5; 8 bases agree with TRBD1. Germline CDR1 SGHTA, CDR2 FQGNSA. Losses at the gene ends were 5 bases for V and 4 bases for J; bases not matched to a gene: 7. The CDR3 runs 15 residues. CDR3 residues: CASSQETGVNQPQHF. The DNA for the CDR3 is TGTGCCAGCAGCCAAGAGACAGGGGTTAATCAGCCCCAGCATTTT.

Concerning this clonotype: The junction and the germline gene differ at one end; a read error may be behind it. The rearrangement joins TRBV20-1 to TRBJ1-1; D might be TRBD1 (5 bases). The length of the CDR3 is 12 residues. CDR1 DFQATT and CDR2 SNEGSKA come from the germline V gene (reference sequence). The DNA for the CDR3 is TGCTGTGCTACAGGATGGAGCACTGAAGCTTTCTTT. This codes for CCATGWSTEAFF.

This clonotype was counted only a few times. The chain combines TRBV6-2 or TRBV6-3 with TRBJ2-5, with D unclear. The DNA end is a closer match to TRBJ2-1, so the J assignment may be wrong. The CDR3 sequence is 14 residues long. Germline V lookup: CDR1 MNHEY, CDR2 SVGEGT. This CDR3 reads CASSWLKTVNEQFF. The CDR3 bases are TGTGCCAGCAGTTGGCTTAAAACCGTGAATGAGCAGTTCTTC.

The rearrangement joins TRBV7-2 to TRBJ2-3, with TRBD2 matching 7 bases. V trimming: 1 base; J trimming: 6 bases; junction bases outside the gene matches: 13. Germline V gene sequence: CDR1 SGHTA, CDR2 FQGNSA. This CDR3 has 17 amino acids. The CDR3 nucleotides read TGTGCCAGCAGCTTAGGGGTCGTGGGAGGGTTGGGTGATACGCAGTATTTT. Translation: CASSLGVVGGLGDTQYF.

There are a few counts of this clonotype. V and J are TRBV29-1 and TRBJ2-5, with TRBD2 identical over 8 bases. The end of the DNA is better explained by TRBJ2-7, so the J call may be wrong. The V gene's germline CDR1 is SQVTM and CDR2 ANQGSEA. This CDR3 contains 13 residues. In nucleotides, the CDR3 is TGCAGCGTCCAACTAGCGGAAATCTACGAGCAGTACTTC. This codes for CSVQLAEIYEQYF.

The CDR3 spells CSAVGDTARETQYF. The CDR3 coding sequence is TGCAGTGCTGTGGGCGACACCGCCAGGGAGACCCAGTACTTC. The genes are TRBV20-1 and TRBJ2-5; no reliable D call. The CDR3 sequence is 14 residues long. V was shortened by 5 bases and J by 5 bases, with 18 bases between the two germline ends. In germline, CDR1 is DFQATT, CDR2 SNEGSKA (reference sequence).

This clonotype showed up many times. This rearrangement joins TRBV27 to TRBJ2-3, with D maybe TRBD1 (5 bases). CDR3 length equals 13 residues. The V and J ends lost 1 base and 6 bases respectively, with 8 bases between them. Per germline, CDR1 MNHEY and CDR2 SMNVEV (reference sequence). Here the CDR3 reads CASSLFRQDTQYF. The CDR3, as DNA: TGTGCCAGCAGTTTATTCCGACAGGATACGCAGTATTTT.

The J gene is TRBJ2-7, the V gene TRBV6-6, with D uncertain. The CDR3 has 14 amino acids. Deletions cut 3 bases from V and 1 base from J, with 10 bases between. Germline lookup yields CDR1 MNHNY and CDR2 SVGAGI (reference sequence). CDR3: CASSYSSLSYEQYF. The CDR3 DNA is TGTGCCAGCAGTTATTCTTCACTGTCCTACGAGCAGTACTTC.

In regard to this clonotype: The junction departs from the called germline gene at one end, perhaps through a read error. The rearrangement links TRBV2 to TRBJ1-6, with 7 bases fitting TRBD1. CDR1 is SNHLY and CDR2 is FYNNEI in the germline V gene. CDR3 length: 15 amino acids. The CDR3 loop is CASNERQGPNSPLHF. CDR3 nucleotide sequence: TGTGCCAGCAATGAAAGACAGGGCCCCAATTCACCCCTCCACTTT.

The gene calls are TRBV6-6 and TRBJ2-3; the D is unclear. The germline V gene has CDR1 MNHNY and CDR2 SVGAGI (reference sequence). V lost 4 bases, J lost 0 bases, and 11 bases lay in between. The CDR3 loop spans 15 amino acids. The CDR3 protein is CASSLLDPSTDTQYF. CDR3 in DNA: TGTGCCAGCAGTTTACTTGACCCAAGCACAGATACGCAGTATTTT.

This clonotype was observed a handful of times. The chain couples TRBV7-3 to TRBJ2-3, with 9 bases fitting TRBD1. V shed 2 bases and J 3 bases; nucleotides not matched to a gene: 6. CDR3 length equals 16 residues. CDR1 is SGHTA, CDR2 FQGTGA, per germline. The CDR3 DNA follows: TGTGCCAGCAGCTTAGGGACAGGGACTCTGACAGATACGCAGTATTTT. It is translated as CASSLGTGTLTDTQYF.

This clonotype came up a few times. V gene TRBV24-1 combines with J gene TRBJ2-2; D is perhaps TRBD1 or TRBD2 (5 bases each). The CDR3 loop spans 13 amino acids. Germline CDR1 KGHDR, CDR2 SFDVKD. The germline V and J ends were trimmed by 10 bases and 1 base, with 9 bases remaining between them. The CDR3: CATGRLNTGELFF. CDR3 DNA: TGTGCCACGGGACGGCTGAACACCGGGGAGCTGTTTTTT.

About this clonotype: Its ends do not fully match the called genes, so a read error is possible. DNA for the CDR3: TGCAGCGCTAGAAGGACAGCCCAAGAGACCCAGTACTTC. The encoded protein is CSARRTAQETQYF. J is TRBJ2-5 and V is TRBV20-1, with a possible D match to TRBD1 (6 bases). The CDR3 consists of 13 residues. From germline, CDR1 is DFQATT and CDR2 SNEGSKA (reference sequence).

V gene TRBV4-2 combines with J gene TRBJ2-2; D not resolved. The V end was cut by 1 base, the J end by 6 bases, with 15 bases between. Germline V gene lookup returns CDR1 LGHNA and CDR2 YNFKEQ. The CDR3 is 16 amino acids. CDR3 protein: CASSQGTGLEAGELFF. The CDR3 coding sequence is TGTGCCAGCAGCCAAGGGACGGGTCTCGAGGCCGGGGAGCTGTTTTTT.

CDR3 nucleotides: TGTGCCAGCAGCCCAAAACCCGGACTAGCGGACCAAGAGACCCAGTACTTC. This encodes CASSPKPGLADQETQYF. This sequence joins TRBV3-1 and TRBJ2-5; 10 bases map to TRBD2. The trim removed 4 bases at V and 0 bases at J, leaving 8 bases unmatched. Germline CDR1 reads LGHDT; CDR2 reads YNNKEL (reference sequence). The CDR3 sequence is 17 residues long.